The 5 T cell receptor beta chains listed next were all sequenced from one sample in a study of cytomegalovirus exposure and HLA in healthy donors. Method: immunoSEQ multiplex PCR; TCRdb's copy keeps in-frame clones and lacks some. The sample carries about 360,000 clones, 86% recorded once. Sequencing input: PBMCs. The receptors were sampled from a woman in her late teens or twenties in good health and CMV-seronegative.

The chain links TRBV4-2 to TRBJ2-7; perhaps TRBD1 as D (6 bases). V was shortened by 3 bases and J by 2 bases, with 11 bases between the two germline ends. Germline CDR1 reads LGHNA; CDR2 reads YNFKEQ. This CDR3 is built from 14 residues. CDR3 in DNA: TGTGCCAGCAGCCAGGGGGCGTCACCCTACGAGCAGTACTTC. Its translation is CASSQGASPYEQYF.

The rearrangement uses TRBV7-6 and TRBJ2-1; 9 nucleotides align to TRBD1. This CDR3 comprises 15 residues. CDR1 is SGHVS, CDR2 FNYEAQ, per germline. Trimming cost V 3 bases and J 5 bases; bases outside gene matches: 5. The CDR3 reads CASSFGQGFNNEQFF. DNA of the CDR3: TGTGCCAGCAGCTTCGGACAGGGGTTTAACAATGAGCAGTTCTTC.

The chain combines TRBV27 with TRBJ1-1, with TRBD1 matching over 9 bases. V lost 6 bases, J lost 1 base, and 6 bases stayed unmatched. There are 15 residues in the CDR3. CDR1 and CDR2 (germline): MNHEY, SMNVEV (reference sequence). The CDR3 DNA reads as TGTGCCAGCAGATACAGGGGGCTTACGAACACTGAAGCTTTCTTT. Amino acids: CASRYRGLTNTEAFF.

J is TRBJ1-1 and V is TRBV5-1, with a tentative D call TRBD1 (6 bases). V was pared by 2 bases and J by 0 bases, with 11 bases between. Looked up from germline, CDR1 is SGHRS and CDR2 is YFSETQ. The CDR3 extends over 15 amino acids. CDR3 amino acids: CASSFAGALNTEAFF. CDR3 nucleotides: TGCGCCAGCAGCTTCGCAGGGGCCCTGAACACTGAAGCTTTCTTT.

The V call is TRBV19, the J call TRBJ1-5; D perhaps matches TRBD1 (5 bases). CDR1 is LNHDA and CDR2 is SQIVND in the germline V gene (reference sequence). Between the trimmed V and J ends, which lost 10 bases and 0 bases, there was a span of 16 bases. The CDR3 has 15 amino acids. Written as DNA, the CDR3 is TGTGCCACGAAAACGGGGGGAATTAGCAATCAGCCCCAGCATTTT. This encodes CATKTGGISNQPQHF.